The 18 T cell receptor beta chains listed next were all sequenced from one sample in a study of T cell responses to AZD1222 COVID-19 vaccine. Sequenced by immunoSEQ multiplex PCR; TCRdb stores in-frame clones only, minus some. The sample consists of 99,000 or so clones, approximately 90% of them appearing once. The sample was peripheral blood, taken on day 0 of AZD1222 vaccination. All receptors derive from an adult in good health.

This chain uses TRBV5-4 with TRBJ2-2; no definite D call. From germline, CDR1 is SGHNT and CDR2 YYREEE (reference sequence). The CDR3 totals 13 residues. Trimming shortened V by 6 bases and J by 8 bases, and 14 bases separated the two germline ends. The CDR3 spells CASTLWGRGELFF. DNA of the CDR3: TGTGCCAGCACCCTTTGGGGTCGAGGGGAGCTGTTTTTT.

The V call is TRBV2, the J call TRBJ1-2; D unresolved. CDR3 size: 15 residues. Germline CDR1 and CDR2: SNHLY and FYNNEI. Between the trimmed V and J ends, which lost 2 bases and 8 bases, there was a span of 18 bases. The CDR3 nucleotides are TGTGCCAGCAGTGAATCTTTGTTGCGGGGTCTAGGCTACACCTTC. It is translated as CASSESLLRGLGYTF.

CDR3 sequence: CAILVRDRETGELFF. CDR3 in DNA: TGTGCCATTCTCGTAAGGGACAGGGAAACCGGGGAGCTGTTTTTT. The J gene is TRBJ2-2, the V gene TRBV10-3; 9 nucleotides align to TRBD1. The CDR3 length is 15 residues. In germline, CDR1 is ENHRY, CDR2 SYGVKD. V dropped 9 bases and J dropped 5; count of bases not matched to a gene: 10.

The chain is built from TRBV28 and TRBJ2-1; D is undetermined. Trimming stripped 5 bases from V and 1 base from J, with 9 bases between. CDR3 size: 14 residues. The germline gives CDR1 MDHEN, CDR2 SYDVKM. CDR3 in amino acids: CASSPVGSYNEQFF. CDR3 DNA: TGTGCCAGCAGTCCTGTTGGTTCCTACAATGAGCAGTTCTTC.

This sequence joins TRBV28 and TRBJ2-7; TRBD1 agrees at 8 bases. The germline V gene has CDR1 MDHEN and CDR2 SYDVKM. V lost 3 bases to trimming and J lost 7 bases; unmatched junction nucleotides: 5. This CDR3 contains 13 residues. The CDR3 DNA sequence: TGTGCCAGCAGTTTGACAGGGGCGGGGGAGCAGTACTTC. Protein product: CASSLTGAGEQYF.

The V call is TRBV6-1, the J call TRBJ2-7; no reliable D call. Germline V lookup: CDR1 MNHNS, CDR2 SASEGT. The CDR3 loop spans 14 amino acids. Trimming removed 0 bases at V and 2 bases at J, with 8 bases between. The DNA for the CDR3 is TGTGCCAGCAGTGAAGCGAAGGCTCCCTACGAGCAGTACTTC. Translated: CASSEAKAPYEQYF.

This chain uses TRBV28 with TRBJ2-1, with 7 positions matching TRBD1. Trimming cost V 6 bases and J 10 bases; bases outside gene matches: 12. CDR3 length: 14 residues. Per germline, CDR1 MDHEN and CDR2 SYDVKM. CDR3 nucleotide sequence: TGTGCCAGCAGCCCAAACCCAGACAGGGAGGAGCAGTTCTTC. Protein sequence: CASSPNPDREEQFF.

Concerning this clone: Other DNA sequences of this sample code for an identical CDR3. CDR3 nucleotide sequence: TGCGCCAGCAGCTTGGCAGGGGGGTACACTGAAGCTTTCTTT. Amino acids: CASSLAGGYTEAFF. The rearrangement uses TRBV5-1 and TRBJ1-1; 7 bases align to TRBD1. Trimming cost V 0 bases and J 3 bases; bases outside gene matches: 2. In germline, CDR1 is SGHRS, CDR2 YFSETQ. The CDR3 has 14 residues.

The rearrangement uses TRBV27 and TRBJ2-7; possibly TRBD1 for D (6 bases). The CDR3 is 15 amino acids. CDR1 is MNHEY and CDR2 is SMNVEV in the germline V gene (reference sequence). Trimming removed 0 bases from V and 3 bases from J, with 12 bases in between. The CDR3 loop reads CASSLSGSGVYEQYF. The CDR3 DNA reads as TGTGCCAGCAGTTTATCGGGTTCAGGGGTCTACGAGCAGTACTTC.

This clone was observed once. The chain is built from TRBV6-5 and TRBJ2-1; 11 bases agree with TRBD1. Germline CDR1 MNHEY, CDR2 SVGAGI. The CDR3 totals 14 residues. V trimming: 6 bases; J trimming: 6 bases; junction bases outside the gene matches: 4. The CDR3 loop reads CASRPGTGGNEQFF. Here the CDR3 DNA reads TGTGCCAGCAGACCCGGGACAGGGGGCAATGAGCAGTTCTTC.

The CDR3 protein is CASSPPGQGIGYTF. CDR3 DNA: TGTGCCAGCAGCCCACCGGGACAGGGTATTGGCTACACCTTC. The chain employs TRBV5-4 and TRBJ1-2; TRBD1 agrees at 9 bases. This CDR3 region has 14 residues. The junction had 8 bases not matched to a gene; V was cut back by 4 bases and J by 7 bases. Per germline, CDR1 SGHNT and CDR2 YYREEE (reference sequence).

The rearrangement joins TRBV14 to TRBJ2-2, with 8 bases that match TRBD1. V shed 3 bases and J 7 bases; nucleotides not matched to a gene: 10. The CDR3 is made up of 16 amino acids. Per germline, CDR1 SGHDN and CDR2 FVKESK. DNA of the CDR3: TGTGCCAGCAGCCAGCGGACAGGGAGGACCGGCGGGGAGCTGTTTTTT. This gives the protein CASSQRTGRTGGELFF.

The chain recombines TRBV25-1 with TRBJ1-6; D is possibly TRBD1 (6 bases). The CDR3 runs 17 residues. The V gene lost 1 base and the J gene lost 3 bases, with 13 bases spanning the gap. CDR1 is MGHDK and CDR2 is SYGVNS in the germline V gene. As DNA, the CDR3 is TGTGCCAGCAGTGAATCGGGGGGGCGCTTCTATAATTCACCCCTCCACTTT. Residues: CASSESGGRFYNSPLHF.

The rearrangement uses TRBV4-2 and TRBJ1-4, with 9 bases identical to TRBD1. With V trimmed by 0 bases and J by 6 bases, 5 bases remained unmatched. Germline CDR1 LGHNA, CDR2 YNFKEQ. The CDR3 is 16 amino acids. The CDR3 coding sequence is TGTGCCAGCAGCCAAGATCCACGGGACAGGGATGAAAAACTGTTTTTT. Amino acids: CASSQDPRDRDEKLFF.

The CDR3 sequence is CASGSLINSNQPQHF. DNA for the CDR3: TGTGCTAGTGGTTCCCTAATTAATAGCAATCAGCCCCAGCATTTT. J is TRBJ1-5 and V is TRBV12-5; D unclear. CDR1 and CDR2 (germline): LGHNT, FRNRAP. The germline V and J ends were trimmed by 4 bases and 0 bases, with 10 bases remaining between them. This CDR3 has 15 residues.

The genes are TRBV19 and TRBJ2-2; D might be TRBD1 or TRBD2, each matching 5 bases. V gave up 5 bases and J gave up 4 bases, with 14 bases separating them. From germline, CDR1 is LNHDA and CDR2 SQIVND (reference sequence). The length of the CDR3 is 15 residues. This CDR3 is CASSASRDVTGELFF. The CDR3 DNA reads as TGTGCCAGTAGTGCTTCCCGGGACGTCACCGGGGAGCTGTTTTTT. The entire variable domain, with the rest obtained from reference TRBV19 and TRBJ2-2, is as follows: DGGITQSPKYLFRKEGQNVTLSCEQNLNHDAMYWYRQDPGQGLRLIYYSQIVNDFQKGDIAEGYSVSREKKESFPLTVTSAQKNPTAFYLCASSASRDVTGELFFGEGSRLTVL.

The chain combines TRBV2 with TRBJ2-3; D gene uncertain. The CDR3 length is 13 residues. V was pared by 6 bases and J by 5 bases, with 12 bases between. Germline V gives CDR1 SNHLY, CDR2 FYNNEI. The CDR3 reads CASRTSLGDTQYF. The CDR3 DNA is TGTGCCAGCAGGACTTCCTTGGGAGATACGCAGTATTTT.

The CDR3 DNA sequence: TGTGCCAGCTCAGGGACAGGGATTGATACGCAGTATTTT. Encoded protein: CASSGTGIDTQYF. This sequence joins TRBV11-3 and TRBJ2-3; TRBD1 matches 9 bases. The CDR3 sequence is 13 residues long. V trimming: 8 bases; J trimming: 6 bases; junction bases outside the gene matches: 6. From germline, CDR1 is SGHNT and CDR2 YENEEA.